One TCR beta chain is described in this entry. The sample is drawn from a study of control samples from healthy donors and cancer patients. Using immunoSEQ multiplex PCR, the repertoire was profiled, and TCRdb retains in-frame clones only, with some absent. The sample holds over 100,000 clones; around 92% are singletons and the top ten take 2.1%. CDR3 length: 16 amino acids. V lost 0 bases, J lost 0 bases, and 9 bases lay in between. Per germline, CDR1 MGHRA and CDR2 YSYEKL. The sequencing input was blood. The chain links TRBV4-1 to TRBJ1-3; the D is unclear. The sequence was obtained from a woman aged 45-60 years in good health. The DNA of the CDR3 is TGCGCCAGCAGCCAAGACAACACCCACTCTGGAAACACCATATATTTT. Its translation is CASSQDNTHSGNTIYF.